This T cell receptor beta chain was sequenced in a study of blood T cells in healthy people across ages. Overall study results and limits: The long-lived group displayed more naive CD4+ cells, plus higher diversity, than the aged donors did. Diversity figures derived from one million T cells were judged to underestimate the true value.

Each sample provided at least 5.5 micrograms of extracted total RNA. Germline CDR1 WNHNN, CDR2 SYGVQD (reference sequence). Trimming removed 6 bases from V and 3 bases from J; junction bases left unmatched: 9. The CDR3 is made up of 16 amino acids. A word on this clonotype: Antigen specificity is unknown.

A J-beta primer mix and a sample-barcoded 5' primer were used in a second PCR of roughly 7 to 12 cycles. TCRdb fed the 5' RACE reads into MiXCR, producing one record per CDR3 protein. The sample comprises 730,000 or so distinct CDR3 sequences, roughly 41% of which are singletons, and approximately 31% rests with the top ten. The sample consisted of blood. This clonotype originated in an elderly man in good health. This chain uses TRBV10-1 with TRBJ1-1, with TRBD1 identical over 11 bases. Here the CDR3 DNA reads TGCGCCAGCAGAGAGCCGGGACAGGGGGGCGACACTGAAGCTTTCTTT. This sequence encodes CASREPGQGGDTEAFF.